A single TCR beta chain is shown here with its context. Antigen specificity is unknown. These data belong to a study of cytomegalovirus exposure and HLA in healthy donors. Across the whole study: Early release data held some 79 million unique TCRs from HLA-typed donors. Study-wide results and limits: Some highly shared sequence variants likely arose as a pipeline artifact. Previous analysis showed most TCR beta V segments were productive about 90% or about 30% of the time. When presence/absence was analysed, sequencing depth was taken to be roughly uniform across donors.

The PCR used 60 Vbeta and 13 Jbeta primers. Using immunoSEQ multiplex PCR, the repertoire was profiled, and TCRdb retains in-frame clones only, with some absent. Its listing shows about 100,000 clones. Germline V gene data show CDR1 as LGHNT and CDR2 as FRNRAP. V shed 4 bases and J shed 3 bases, with 19 bases lying between them. This CDR3 comprises 17 residues. The sequence was collected from a girl aged 10 to 17 in good health and CMV-seropositive. The chain carries TRBV12-5 and TRBJ1-5; weak D call: TRBD1 (5 bases). Sequencing was done on a sample of PBMCs. Here the CDR3 reads CASGWGDLDGYNQPQHF. The CDR3 DNA reads as TGTGCTAGTGGTTGGGGGGACCTAGACGGATACAATCAGCCCCAGCATTTT.